The clone carrying this TCR beta chain appeared once. Its specificity is unknown. The CDR3 runs 14 residues. Germline CDR1 reads SGHRS; CDR2 reads YFSETQ. The V and J ends lost 3 bases and 5 bases, in that order; junction bases with no gene match: 4. The data originate from a study of shared clonotypes between healthy human individuals. The study, taken as a whole, reports: Incomplete sequencing of sorted subsets was indicated by rarefaction despite large depth.

Each subset's genomic DNA was shared equally among a number of immunoSEQ plates. The protocol was immunoSEQ multiplex PCR, while the TCRdb copy is restricted to in-frame clones and leaves out a portion. Seen here are under 1,100,000 clones, about 75% observed once, and the top ten hold approximately 1.3%. This clonotype originated in a man aged 18 to 35 in good health. This chain joins TRBV5-1 and TRBJ2-7, with 11 bases lining up with TRBD1. Sequencing input: memory CD4+ T cells sorted from blood. The subset was: CD45RA-negative fraction. CDR3 amino acids: CASSSGQGANEQYF. The CDR3 DNA sequence: TGCGCCAGCAGCTCCGGACAGGGGGCCAACGAGCAGTACTTC.